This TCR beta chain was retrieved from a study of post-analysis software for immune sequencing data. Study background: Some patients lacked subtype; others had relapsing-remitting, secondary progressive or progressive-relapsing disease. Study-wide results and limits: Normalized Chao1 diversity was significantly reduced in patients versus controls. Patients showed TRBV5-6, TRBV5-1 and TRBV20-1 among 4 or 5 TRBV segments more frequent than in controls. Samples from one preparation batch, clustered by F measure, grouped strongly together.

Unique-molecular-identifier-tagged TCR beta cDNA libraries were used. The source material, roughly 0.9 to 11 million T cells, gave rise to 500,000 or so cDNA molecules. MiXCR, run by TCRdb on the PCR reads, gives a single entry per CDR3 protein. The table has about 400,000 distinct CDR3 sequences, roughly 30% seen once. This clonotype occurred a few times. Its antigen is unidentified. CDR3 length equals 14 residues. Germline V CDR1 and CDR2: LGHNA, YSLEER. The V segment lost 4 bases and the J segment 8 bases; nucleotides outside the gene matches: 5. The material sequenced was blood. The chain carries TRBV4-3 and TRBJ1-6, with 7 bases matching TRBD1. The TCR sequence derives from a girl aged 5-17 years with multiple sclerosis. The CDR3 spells CASSPDRSYSPLHF. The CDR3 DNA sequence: TGCGCCAGCAGCCCGGACAGGTCCTATTCACCCCTCCACTTT.